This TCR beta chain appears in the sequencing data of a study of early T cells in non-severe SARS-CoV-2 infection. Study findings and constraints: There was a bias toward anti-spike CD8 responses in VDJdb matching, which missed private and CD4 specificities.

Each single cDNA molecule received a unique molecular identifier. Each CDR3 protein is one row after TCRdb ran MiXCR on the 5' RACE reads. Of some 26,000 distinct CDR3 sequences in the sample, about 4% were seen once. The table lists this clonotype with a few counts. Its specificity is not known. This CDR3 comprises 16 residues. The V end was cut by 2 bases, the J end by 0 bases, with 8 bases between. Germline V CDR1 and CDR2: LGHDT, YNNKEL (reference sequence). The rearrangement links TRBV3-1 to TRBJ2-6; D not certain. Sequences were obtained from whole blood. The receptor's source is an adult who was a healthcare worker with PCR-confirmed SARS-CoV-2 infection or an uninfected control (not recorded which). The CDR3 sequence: CASSQSHPSGANVLTF. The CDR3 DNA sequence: TGTGCCAGCAGCCAATCACATCCCTCTGGGGCCAACGTCCTGACTTTC.